This T cell receptor (beta chain) was sequenced during a study of cytomegalovirus exposure and HLA in healthy donors. PCR was performed using 60 Vbeta and 13 Jbeta primers. The assay was immunoSEQ multiplex PCR, and TCRdb's table has in-frame clones only and misses some. The sample carries around 150,000 clones, roughly 82% recorded once. Trimming removed 5 bases from V and 0 bases from J; junction bases left unmatched: 3. The CDR3 covers 15 residues. Germline-derived CDR1 and CDR2 are SGHTA and FQGTGA. The sequence came from a man in his fifties or sixties in good health and CMV-seropositive. The gene calls are TRBV7-3 and TRBJ1-3, with 8 bases that match TRBD1. Sequencing was performed on PBMCs. CDR3 sequence (DNA): TGTGCCAGCAGCCCGACAGGGGACTCTGGAAACACCATATATTTT. Its translation: CASSPTGDSGNTIYF.